This note documents a single T cell receptor beta chain sequence. The target antigen is unknown. These data come from a study of blood T cells in healthy people across ages. Study-level results: Long-lived and aged donors differed, with more naive CD4+ cells and higher diversity in the long-lived.

CDR3 length equals 15 residues. V lost 5 bases, J lost 14 bases, and 25 bases lay in between. Combining a sample-barcoded 5' primer with a J-beta primer mix, a second PCR ran for roughly 7 to 11 cycles. TCRdb used MiXCR to reprocess the 5' RACE reads, holding one entry per CDR3 protein. The profile covers 650,000 to 800,000 distinct CDR3 sequences, with roughly 44% appearing a single time and roughly 19% taken by the ten largest. This clonotype was obtained from a man aged 55 to 70 in good health. Sequencing was done on a sample of blood. This chain joins TRBV12-3 or TRBV12-4 and TRBJ2-1; no clear D. CDR3 in amino acids: CASSASLARIVWEFF. The DNA of the CDR3 is TGTGCCAGCAGTGCCTCTCTCGCCCGGATTGTGTGGGAGTTCTTC.